This paragraph covers one TCR beta chain sequence. The data stem from a study of blood T cell repertoires in COVID-19. Turning to the study itself: Spain, Italy and the United States supplied samples that represented acute and convalescent COVID-19.

Germline V gene data show CDR1 as MNHNY and CDR2 as SVGAGI (reference sequence). The CDR3 consists of 16 residues. The J segment lost 0 bases and the V segment lost 8 bases, leaving 7 bases of the junction unmatched. As originally analysed: For nucleated cells, counts were estimated from reference gene primer amplification. The assay was immunoSEQ multiplex PCR, and TCRdb's table has in-frame clones only and misses some. V and J calls and clone size are given by that table; D and trimming were obtained from the DNA. The table lists tens of thousands of clones, roughly 75% of them singletons. The chain joins TRBV6-6 to TRBJ2-6, with 7 bases lining up with TRBD1. This sequence was found in a man between 65 and 80 years old with acute or convalescent COVID-19. The sample was peripheral blood. Here the CDR3 reads CASYRTGDSGANVLTF. The CDR3 nucleotides read TGTGCCAGCTATAGGACAGGAGACTCTGGGGCCAACGTCCTGACTTTC.